The 19 T cell receptor beta chains reported below all come from one sample, sequenced in a study of low-dose radiotherapy and immunotherapy resistance in tumors. Priming of first-strand cDNA relied on TRAV- and TRBV-specific primers (covering alpha and beta chains). For amplifying TCRs, the PCR ran for about 20 cycles with Phusion, which was used together with a constant-region primer and the adapter on the V primers. A single record per CDR3 protein comes from TCRdb applying MiXCR to the reads. In the table there are approximately 90,000 distinct CDR3 sequences, 18% of which are singletons. Time point: before trial treatment. The sequencing used PBMCs, collected before treatment. Source of these receptors: a male donor with prostate cancer.

The rearrangement joins TRBV5-1 to TRBJ1-4; TRBD1 matches at 9 bases. Germline CDR1 SGHRS, CDR2 YFSETQ. J was trimmed by 8 bases and V by 4 bases; bases with no gene match: 3. The CDR3 extends over 13 amino acids. CDR3 amino acids: CASSPGQGEKLFF. The CDR3 DNA sequence: TGCGCCAGCAGCCCAGGACAGGGGGAAAAACTGTTTTTT.

This clonotype was picked up many times. The chain recombines TRBV29-1 with TRBJ1-1, with D tentatively TRBD1 (5 bases). Germline V lookup: CDR1 SQVTM, CDR2 ANQGSEA. V shed 4 bases and J shed 5 bases, with 14 bases lying between them. This CDR3 is built from 13 residues. CDR3 amino acids: CSVGEGSGTEAFF. CDR3 coding DNA: TGCAGCGTTGGCGAGGGGTCAGGGACTGAAGCTTTCTTT.

The sample holds many counts of this clonotype. V gene TRBV19 combines with J gene TRBJ2-1, with 10 bases fitting TRBD1. V was pared by 1 base and J by 6 bases, with 3 bases of the junction left unmatched. Germline V lookup: CDR1 LNHDA, CDR2 SQIVND (reference sequence). The CDR3 sequence is 15 residues long. The CDR3 here is CASSIGQGAGNEQFF. In nucleotides, the CDR3 is TGTGCCAGTAGTATAGGACAGGGGGCCGGCAATGAGCAGTTCTTC.

This clonotype was detected many times. The chain has TRBV4-1 and TRBJ2-1; possibly TRBD1 for D (6 bases). The ends were cut back, 3 bases at V and 3 bases at J, with 15 bases in the middle. The germline V gene encodes CDR1 MGHRA and CDR2 YSYEKL. This CDR3 is 16 amino acids long. The CDR3 reads CASSQSLGQFYNEQFF. The CDR3, as DNA: TGCGCCAGCAGCCAGAGCTTAGGACAGTTCTACAATGAGCAGTTCTTC.

This clonotype was detected ten times or more. The CDR3 spells CASSILLNQPQHF. DNA for the CDR3: TGTGCCAGTAGTATCCTTTTAAATCAGCCCCAGCATTTT. The chain has TRBV19 and TRBJ1-5; the D is unclear. Germline loops: CDR1 LNHDA, CDR2 SQIVND (reference sequence). Trimming shortened V by 3 bases and J by 4 bases, and 7 bases separated the two germline ends. This CDR3 is built from 13 residues.

The rearrangement uses TRBV29-1 and TRBJ2-7; TRBD2 might be the D (7 bases). This CDR3 is built from 11 residues. Germline V gene lookup returns CDR1 SQVTM and CDR2 ANQGSEA. Trimming removed 4 bases at V and 6 bases at J, with 10 bases between. This CDR3 is CSVVRGAEQYF. The CDR3 bases are TGCAGCGTTGTTCGGGGGGCCGAGCAGTACTTC.

This clonotype was seen ten or more times. The chain combines TRBV5-8 with TRBJ2-5; D is ambiguous. Germline values: CDR1 SGHTS, CDR2 YDEGEE. This CDR3 is 14 amino acids long. Trimming removed 4 bases from V and 2 bases from J, with 12 bases in between. In nucleotides, the CDR3 is TGTGCCAGCAGCCCCCGAGACGGGCAAGAGACCCAGTACTTC. It yields the protein CASSPRDGQETQYF. The whole variable domain, remainder taken from reference TRBV5-8 and TRBJ2-5, is EAGVTQSPTHLIKTRGQQATLRCSPISGHTSVYWYQQALGLGLQFLLWYDEGEERNRGNFPPRFSGRQFPNYSSELNVNALELEDSALYLCASSPRDGQETQYFGPGTRLLVL.

This clonotype was observed at least ten times. This chain joins TRBV4-1 and TRBJ2-1; a possible D gene is TRBD1 (5 bases). The CDR3 covers 15 residues. The germline CDR1 and CDR2 sequences are MGHRA and YSYEKL. Deletions cut 4 bases from V and 3 bases from J, with 13 bases between. The DNA of the CDR3 is TGCGCCAGCAGCCGCTTCGACAGAGGCTACAATGAGCAGTTCTTC. Translated: CASSRFDRGYNEQFF.

This clonotype was recorded at least ten times. The rearrangement uses TRBV29-1 and TRBJ2-5, with TRBD2 matching over 7 bases. Trimming removed 6 bases from V and 5 bases from J; junction bases left unmatched: 9. Germline V gene data show CDR1 as SQVTM and CDR2 as ANQGSEA. The CDR3 contains 13 residues. The CDR3 nucleotides are TGCAGCGTCAAAACTACTAGCGCTGAGACCCAGTACTTC. The encoded protein is CSVKTTSAETQYF.

This clonotype was found many times. The CDR3 is CASSLGLQPQHF. DNA of the CDR3: TGCGCCAGCAGCTTGGGTCTTCAGCCCCAGCATTTT. The J gene is TRBJ1-5, the V gene TRBV5-1; D is unresolved. CDR3 size: 12 residues. Looked up from germline, CDR1 is SGHRS and CDR2 is YFSETQ. V lost 0 bases to trimming and J lost 6 bases, with 4 bases between them.

This clonotype was counted ten times or more. The V and J genes are TRBV5-6 and TRBJ2-1; 7 nucleotides agree with TRBD2. Losses at the gene ends were 0 bases for V and 4 bases for J; bases not matched to a gene: 4. CDR1 is SGHDT, CDR2 YYEEEE, per germline. This CDR3 has 15 amino acids. This chain's CDR3 is CASSLESGDYNEQFF. The CDR3, as DNA: TGTGCCAGCAGCTTGGAGAGCGGGGATTACAATGAGCAGTTCTTC. Complete variable domain (other parts from reference TRBV5-6 and TRBJ2-1): DAGVTQSPTHLIKTRGQQVTLRCSPKSGHDTVSWYQQALGQGPQFIFQYYEEEERQRGNFPDRFSGHQFPNYSSELNVNALLLGDSALYLCASSLESGDYNEQFFGPGTRLTVL.

This clonotype was found once. A far larger clone is a single base away, which makes a read error likely. The chain employs TRBV7-8 and TRBJ2-5; 7 bases are shared with TRBD1. Trimming at V came to 1 base and at J to 11 bases, leaving 10 bases not matched to a gene. The germline V gene encodes CDR1 SGHVS and CDR2 FQNEAQ. CDR3 length: 14 residues. CDR3 in DNA: TGTGCCAGCAGCTTAGGGGACAGCTACAATGAGCAGTACTTC. Translating it yields CASSLGDSYNEQYF. The variable domain in full, completed from reference TRBV7-8 and TRBJ2-5, reads GAGVSQSPRYKVAKRGQDVALRCDPISGHVSLFWYQQALGQGPEFLTYFQNEAQLDKSGLPSDRFFAERPEGSVSTLKIQRTQQEDSAVYLCASSLGDSYNEQYFGPGTRLLVL.

This clonotype was seen repeatedly, ten times or more. The V and J genes are TRBV3-1 and TRBJ2-5; D possibly corresponds to TRBD1 (5 bases). The length of the CDR3 is 13 residues. The ends were cut back, 3 bases at V and 5 bases at J, with 10 bases in the middle. Germline-derived CDR1 and CDR2 are LGHDT and YNNKEL (reference sequence). For the CDR3, the DNA is TGTGCCAGCAGCCACAGTCAGGGCGAGACCCAGTACTTC. Protein product: CASSHSQGETQYF.

This clonotype was counted at least ten times. This chain connects TRBV29-1 to TRBJ2-7, with no clear D. V was pared by 3 bases and J by 3 bases, with 6 bases between. The CDR3 is 11 residues long. CDR1 SQVTM and CDR2 ANQGSEA come from the germline V gene. This CDR3 reads CSVEDLYEQYF. The CDR3 DNA sequence: TGCAGCGTTGAGGATCTCTACGAGCAGTACTTC.

At least ten counts were recorded for this clonotype. The chain carries TRBV2 and TRBJ1-2, with 9 positions matching TRBD1. This CDR3 has 16 amino acids. Germline V gene sequence: CDR1 SNHLY, CDR2 FYNNEI. V lost 5 bases and J lost 3; bases outside the gene matches: 10. CDR3 DNA: TGTGCCAGCAGTTCAACGACAGGGGGAGCCTACTATGGCTACACCTTC. Protein product: CASSSTTGGAYYGYTF.

Turning to this clonotype: A far larger clone is one base from this, pointing to a likely read error. The genes are TRBV7-9 and TRBJ1-5; D may be TRBD1 (5 bases). This CDR3 region has 14 residues. Germline V lookup: CDR1 SEHNR, CDR2 FQNEAQ (reference sequence). The CDR3 is CASSVREGNRPQHF. CDR3 nucleotides: TGTGCCAGCAGCGTCAGGGAGGGCAATCGGCCCCAGCATTTT. The full variable domain, its missing parts supplied by reference TRBV7-9 and TRBJ1-5, is DTGVSQNPRHKITKRGQNVTFRCDPISEHNRLYWYRQTLGQGPEFLTYFQNEAQLEKSRLLSDRFSAERPKGSFSTLEIQRTEQGDSAMYLCASSVREGNRPQHFGDGTRLSIL.

This clonotype has more than one count but fewer than ten. This chain's CDR3 is CARSLGRRSSYEQYF. The CDR3 DNA follows: TGTGCCAGAAGCTTGGGCAGGCGTAGCTCCTACGAGCAGTACTTC. The chain combines TRBV5-3 with TRBJ2-7; D remains ambiguous. TRBV5-3 is flagged as an ORF with uncertain function. This CDR3 has 15 amino acids. V lost 0 bases and J lost 0, with 10 bases in between.

This clonotype was observed at least ten times. The rearrangement joins TRBV4-1 to TRBJ2-1, with no clear D. Germline values: CDR1 MGHRA, CDR2 YSYEKL. Between the trimmed V and J ends, which lost 1 base and 3 bases, there was a span of 10 bases. CDR3 length: 15 amino acids. Here the CDR3 reads CASSQGEDNYNEQFF. CDR3 nucleotide sequence: TGCGCCAGCAGCCAAGGTGAAGACAACTACAATGAGCAGTTCTTC.

This clonotype was seen repeatedly, ten times or more. The J gene is TRBJ2-2, the V gene TRBV19; 9 nucleotides line up with TRBD1. Looked up from germline, CDR1 is LNHDA and CDR2 is SQIVND (reference sequence). J gave up 5 bases and V 9 bases, and 7 bases lay outside the gene matches. The CDR3 contains 14 residues. CDR3 protein: CASGTGFRTGELFF. CDR3 DNA: TGTGCCAGCGGGACAGGGTTTCGGACCGGGGAGCTGTTTTTT. Filled out from reference TRBV19 and TRBJ2-2, the complete variable domain reads DGGITQSPKYLFRKEGQNVTLSCEQNLNHDAMYWYRQDPGQGLRLIYYSQIVNDFQKGDIAEGYSVSREKKESFPLTVTSAQKNPTAFYLCASGTGFRTGELFFGEGSRLTVL.